The text below deals with one TCR beta chain. Antigen unknown. Trimming stripped 4 bases from V and 6 bases from J, with 10 bases between. CDR3 length: 13 amino acids. CDR1 and CDR2 (germline): LNHDA, SQIVND (reference sequence). The sample originates from a study of T-cell memory formation after mild COVID-19. MiXCR was run by TCRdb on the 5' RACE reads, yielding one entry per CDR3 protein. The table records about 240,000 distinct CDR3 sequences, approximately 9% of them present only once. General study points: CD8+ contracting clones occupied EMRA, while CD4+ ones occupied mainly CM and EM.

The sample consisted of PBMCs or a T cell subset sorted from them (not recorded which). The genes are TRBV19 and TRBJ2-1; D call uncertain. The sequence was obtained from a man aged 18 to 29 who had mild COVID-19 (a few samples of this study predate the infection). Cell type and time point are not known. The CDR3 protein is CASSSIAGNEQFF. The CDR3 DNA sequence: TGTGCCAGTAGTAGTATTGCAGGCAATGAGCAGTTCTTC.